Each of the 25 T cell receptor beta chains below was sequenced from the same sample in a study of cytomegalovirus exposure and HLA in healthy donors (dated by TCRdb to about 2017). Library preparation was by the immunoSEQ multiplex PCR assay. Not all clones reach the TCRdb copy of this immuneACCESS table, which keeps in-frame sequences only. Checked studies attribute under half of the gap to unresolved V genes and leave the rest unexplained. The sample yields about 160,000 clones; 95% to 97% were counted once. In total, the top ten clones hold about 0.89% of the sample. The material sequenced was PBMCs. These receptor sequences come from a woman in her late teens or twenties in good health and CMV-seronegative.

The CDR3 reads CASRLLTGSSYEQYF. The CDR3 DNA sequence: TGTGCCAGCAGACTCCTGACAGGGTCATCCTACGAGCAGTACTTC. The chain employs TRBV6-5 and TRBJ2-7; 7 bases fit TRBD1. Unmatched junction bases numbered 9, after V lost 6 bases and J lost 1 base. Germline-derived CDR1 and CDR2 are MNHEY and SVGAGI. This CDR3 region has 15 residues.

V is TRBV29-1 and J is TRBJ1-1; 7 bases match TRBD1. Germline CDR1 reads SQVTM; CDR2 reads ANQGSEA. This CDR3 spans 12 amino acids. V shed 6 bases and J 6 bases; nucleotides not matched to a gene: 7. This CDR3 reads CSVPTGAAEAFF. As DNA, the CDR3 is TGCAGCGTGCCCACAGGGGCGGCTGAAGCTTTCTTT.

The chain employs TRBV30 and TRBJ2-5, with TRBD2 matching 7 bases. Trimming cost V 0 bases and J 0 bases; bases outside gene matches: 1. The CDR3 runs to 14 residues. Germline CDR1 GTSNPN, CDR2 SVGIG (reference sequence). The CDR3 loop reads CAWSVRGDQETQYF. The CDR3 DNA reads as TGTGCCTGGAGTGTACGGGGGGACCAAGAGACCCAGTACTTC. Filled out from reference TRBV30 and TRBJ2-5, the complete variable domain reads SQTIHQWPATLVQPVGSPLSLECTVEGTSNPNLYWYRQAAGRGLQLLFYSVGIGQISSEVPQNLSASRPQDRQFILSSKKLLLSDSGFYLCAWSVRGDQETQYFGPGTRLLVL.

A single count supports this clone. The CDR3, as DNA: TGTGCCAGCAGTAGGGGGTTCTCCAACTATGGCTACACCTTC. Protein: CASSRGFSNYGYTF. V gene TRBV2 combines with J gene TRBJ1-2, with D possibly being TRBD1 (6 bases). CDR1 is SNHLY, CDR2 FYNNEI, per germline. V was cut by 5 bases and J by 2 bases, with 12 bases left in between. This CDR3 has 14 residues.

V and J are TRBV7-3 and TRBJ1-5; 7 bases line up with TRBD1. Germline values: CDR1 SGHTA, CDR2 FQGTGA. This CDR3 has 13 residues. Trimming removed 5 bases from V and 7 bases from J; junction bases left unmatched: 5. For the CDR3, the DNA is TGTGCCAGCAGCCAAGACAGGGACCAGCCCCAGCATTTT. Amino acid sequence: CASSQDRDQPQHF.

This rearrangement joins TRBV18 to TRBJ2-5; D not certain. CDR1 is KGHSH, CDR2 LQKENI, per germline. Trimming pared 6 bases from V and 4 bases from J, leaving 15 bases between. The CDR3 consists of 14 residues. The CDR3 spells CASSPDPGPETQYF. CDR3 bases: TGTGCCAGCTCCCCAGACCCGGGTCCAGAGACCCAGTACTTC.

J is TRBJ2-3 and V is TRBV6-5; TRBD2 agrees at 10 bases. J gave up 6 bases and V 5 bases, and 5 bases lay outside the gene matches. Germline V gives CDR1 MNHEY, CDR2 SVGAGI. This CDR3 region has 14 residues. CDR3 coding DNA: TGTGCCAGCAGTCTAGCGGGGGCACTGGATACGCAGTATTTT. Encoded protein: CASSLAGALDTQYF.

The chain couples TRBV4-1 to TRBJ1-5; the D gene is possibly TRBD1 (6 bases). The germline V and J ends were trimmed by 1 base and 6 bases, with 10 bases remaining between them. Germline assignment: CDR1 MGHRA and CDR2 YSYEKL. This CDR3 region has 14 residues. DNA of the CDR3: TGCGCCAGCAGCCAAGTAGGGGGTTTTCAGCCCCAGCATTTT. Translation: CASSQVGGFQPQHF.

This sequence joins TRBV19 and TRBJ1-5; D perhaps matches TRBD1 (5 bases). This CDR3 comprises 17 residues. Trimming removed 6 bases from V and 4 bases from J, with 22 bases in between. The germline V gene encodes CDR1 LNHDA and CDR2 SQIVND (reference sequence). CDR3 sequence reads: CASSSPWGGSSNQPQHF. The DNA for the CDR3 is TGTGCCAGTAGCTCCCCTTGGGGGGGTTCGAGTAATCAGCCCCAGCATTTT. Using reference TRBV19 and TRBJ1-5 for the parts outside the CDR3, the full variable domain is DGGITQSPKYLFRKEGQNVTLSCEQNLNHDAMYWYRQDPGQGLRLIYYSQIVNDFQKGDIAEGYSVSREKKESFPLTVTSAQKNPTAFYLCASSSPWGGSSNQPQHFGDGTRLSIL.

The chain is built from TRBV7-3 and TRBJ1-1; possibly TRBD1 for D (5 bases). CDR1 is SGHTA and CDR2 is FQGTGA in the germline V gene. This CDR3 comprises 16 residues. Trimming cost V 7 bases and J 6 bases, with 24 bases left between them. CDR3 loop: CASKVLALGGKAEAFF. The CDR3 DNA is TGTGCCAGCAAGGTCCTGGCGCTCGGGGGGAAAGCTGAAGCTTTCTTT.

This clone is a singleton in its sample. V and J are TRBV4-3 and TRBJ1-1; D perhaps matches TRBD1 (5 bases). The CDR3 is made up of 17 amino acids. Germline CDR1 is LGHNA and CDR2 is YSLEER. Between the trimmed V and J ends, which lost 3 bases and 0 bases, there was a span of 17 bases. CDR3 loop: CASSQIREAGMNTEAFF. As DNA, the CDR3 is TGCGCCAGCAGCCAGATCAGGGAGGCGGGGATGAACACTGAAGCTTTCTTT.

This clone is a singleton in its sample. One junction end disagrees with the germline gene, perhaps due to a read error. The V gene is TRBV7-7, the J gene TRBJ2-3; 7 bases line up with TRBD2. This CDR3 spans 15 amino acids. Germline values: CDR1 SSHAT, CDR2 FNYEAQ (reference sequence). CDR3 sequence (DNA): TGTGCTAGCAGCCCCTCCCGGGGGGACACAGATACGCAGTATTTT. Protein sequence: CASSPSRGDTDTQYF.

The chain carries TRBV5-1 and TRBJ2-2; 13 bases are shared with TRBD2. J gave up 5 bases and V 4 bases, and 8 bases lay outside the gene matches. The CDR3 runs to 17 residues. CDR1 and CDR2 (germline): SGHRS, YFSETQ. The CDR3 spells CASSRFTSGGATGELFF. In DNA, the CDR3 is TGCGCCAGCAGCCGATTCACTAGCGGGGGGGCGACCGGGGAGCTGTTTTTT.

This clone was recorded only once. DNA for the CDR3: TGCGCCAGCAGCCAAGATCTGTACGGGAGCGGGGGCACAGATACGCAGTATTTT. This gives the protein CASSQDLYGSGGTDTQYF. The chain recombines TRBV4-3 with TRBJ2-3; 7 bases fit TRBD2. V was pared by 0 bases and J by 1 base, with 10 bases of the junction left unmatched. CDR3 length: 18 residues. CDR1 is LGHNA, CDR2 YSLEER, per germline.

The chain's CDR3 is CASSTGQTPQETQYF. CDR3 DNA sequence: TGTGCCAGCAGTACAGGACAAACACCCCAAGAGACCCAGTACTTC. This chain connects TRBV6-5 to TRBJ2-5, with D possibly being TRBD1 (5 bases). Germline V gene data show CDR1 as MNHEY and CDR2 as SVGAGI. The CDR3 contains 15 residues. The V and J ends lost 5 bases and 1 base respectively, with 14 bases between them.

V and J are TRBV5-1 and TRBJ2-7, with D perhaps matching TRBD1 (5 bases). Germline CDR1 SGHRS, CDR2 YFSETQ. V was pared by 0 bases and J by 6 bases, with 13 bases between. This CDR3 has 14 amino acids. CDR3: CASSLVIGVGEQYF. CDR3 nucleotide sequence: TGCGCCAGCAGCTTGGTGATAGGGGTGGGCGAGCAGTACTTC.

CDR3 amino acids: CASSHPGLDRTDTQYF. The DNA for the CDR3 is TGTGCCAGCAGCCACCCCGGACTAGACCGCACAGATACGCAGTATTTT. The chain carries TRBV4-2 and TRBJ2-3; 7 nucleotides line up with TRBD2. Per the germline V gene, CDR1 is LGHNA and CDR2 is YNFKEQ. Trimming cost V 3 bases and J 1 base; bases outside gene matches: 7. The CDR3 covers 16 residues.

The chain has TRBV18 and TRBJ2-7; TRBD1 might be the D (5 bases). In germline, CDR1 is KGHSH, CDR2 LQKENI. V lost 3 bases and J 1 base, leaving 16 bases between the germline ends. The CDR3 is made up of 16 amino acids. CDR3 sequence (DNA): TGTGCCAGCTCACCTAGGTTGGGGCAGGGTTCCTACGAGCAGTACTTC. Protein product: CASSPRLGQGSYEQYF.

This chain links TRBV19 with TRBJ1-6; D possibly corresponds to TRBD1 (5 bases). Trimming took off 5 bases at V and 6 bases at J, with 29 bases between the two ends. CDR1 and CDR2 from the germline V gene are LNHDA and SQIVND (reference sequence). CDR3 length: 20 residues. The CDR3 DNA is TGTGCCAGTAGTTCCCATGGTCGGCAGGGCCCACGTACCTCTAATTCACCCCTCCACTTT. It translates to CASSSHGRQGPRTSNSPLHF.

This chain joins TRBV12-5 and TRBJ1-3; D possibly corresponds to TRBD1 (6 bases). Trimming took 5 bases from V and 2 from J, leaving 13 bases between them. The CDR3 has 15 residues. The germline gives CDR1 LGHNT, CDR2 FRNRAP. The CDR3 sequence is CASGRTRDTGNTIYF. As DNA, the CDR3 is TGTGCTAGTGGTAGAACGAGGGACACTGGAAACACCATATATTTT.

DNA of the CDR3: TGTGCCAGCAGTGAAAGGGACAGGGGCGCAGATACGCAGTATTTT. The encoded protein is CASSERDRGADTQYF. The V gene is TRBV2, the J gene TRBJ2-3; 10 nucleotides align to TRBD1. The V gene's germline CDR1 is SNHLY and CDR2 FYNNEI. This CDR3 comprises 15 residues. J lost 4 bases, V lost 2 bases, and 3 bases had no gene match.

The gene calls are TRBV6-6 and TRBJ1-2, with 8 bases fitting TRBD1. After removal of 6 bases from V and 3 bases from J, the junction contained 6 bases not matched to a gene. The CDR3 is 14 amino acids. Germline-derived CDR1 and CDR2 are MNHNY and SVGAGI (reference sequence). The CDR3 DNA reads TGTGCCAGCAGCTTCCCGGGACAGGACTATGGCTACACCTTC. Amino acids: CASSFPGQDYGYTF.

A single count supports this clone. This sequence joins TRBV6-5 and TRBJ2-7; 9 nucleotides line up with TRBD1. Germline CDR1 MNHEY, CDR2 SVGAGI. CDR3 size: 14 residues. Losses at the gene ends were 7 bases for V and 4 bases for J; bases not matched to a gene: 8. DNA of the CDR3: TGTGCCAGCACCCGGACAGGGGAGCAGTACGAGCAGTACTTC. It codes for CASTRTGEQYEQYF.

The V and J genes are TRBV27 and TRBJ1-1, with a weak D call TRBD1 (5 bases). The CDR3 contains 15 residues. Germline CDR1 MNHEY, CDR2 SMNVEV (reference sequence). V lost 5 bases, J lost 1 base, and 14 bases lay in between. The CDR3 sequence: CASSEIGGGNTEAFF. CDR3 coding DNA: TGTGCCAGCAGTGAAATTGGGGGGGGGAACACTGAAGCTTTCTTT.

The J gene is TRBJ1-1, the V gene TRBV6-1, with D possibly matching TRBD1 (5 bases). Germline V lookup: CDR1 MNHNS, CDR2 SASEGT. The CDR3 consists of 13 residues. Trimming took off 6 bases at V and 1 base at J, with 9 bases between the two ends. Here the CDR3 DNA reads TGTGCCAGCAGAGCAGGGTCGAACACTGAAGCTTTCTTT. It specifies CASRAGSNTEAFF.